This TCR beta chain was sequenced during a study of blood T cell repertoires in COVID-19. Study-wide background: The United States, Italy and Spain supplied acute and convalescent COVID-19 samples. PBMCs, B-cell-depleted T cells, or T cells were the source of the cDNA or gDNA that made up the material.

Original processing methods: Amplification with reference gene primers provided the estimates of nucleated cell counts. Using immunoSEQ multiplex PCR, the repertoire was profiled, and TCRdb retains in-frame clones only, with some absent. V, J and clone size are those of that table, while D and trimming were read from the DNA. The data show 200,000 to 250,000 clones, with about four fifths seen just once and roughly 2.4% held by the top ten. The germline V and J ends were trimmed by 1 base and 4 bases, with 7 bases remaining between them. This CDR3 contains 13 residues. From germline, CDR1 is SGHAT and CDR2 FQNNGV.

The V gene is TRBV11-2, the J gene TRBJ1-1; D is unclear. This receptor was obtained from a woman in her sixties or seventies with acute or convalescent COVID-19. Sequencing used peripheral blood. The CDR3 reads CASSLVRSTEAFF. DNA for the CDR3: TGTGCCAGCAGCTTAGTGAGAAGCACTGAAGCTTTCTTT. Full variable domain (remainder filled in from reference TRBV11-2 and TRBJ1-1): EAGVAQSPRYKIIEKRQSVAFWCNPISGHATLYWYQQILGQGPKLLIQFQNNGVVDDSQLPKDRFSAERLKGVDSTLKIQPAKLEDSAVYLCASSLVRSTEAFFGQGTRLTVV.